This T cell receptor beta chain was documented in a study of metastatic and nonmetastatic thyroid tumors. For the study at large: Malignant and benign thyroid patients had repertoires compared in peripheral blood and tumor or nodule tissue. Whole-study findings and limits: For both blood and tumor, malignant thyroid tumors reportedly showed significantly higher TCR beta diversity than benign nodules did.

V lost 6 bases and J lost 2, with 11 bases in between. Germline CDR1 MNHEY, CDR2 SVGEGT. The CDR3 totals 14 residues. Original analysis: Clinicopathological groups supplied CDR3 differences that were used to build a distant-metastasis classifier for papillary thyroid cancer. TCRdb re-clonotyped the PCR reads via MiXCR. TCRdb, not the original authors, processed these V and J calls. The sample lists 13,000 to 15,000 clones; approximately 32% were seen once. This clone is categorized as medium-sized. Its antigen is not identified. All patients reached thyroid surgery having received no treatment beforehand.

The chain uses TRBV6-2 or TRBV6-3 and TRBJ1-5; possible D gene TRBD1, 5 bases. This TCR came from a female donor with papillary thyroid cancer or a benign thyroid nodule (not recorded which). Some clones in this sample may be carry-over from other donors' samples. The specimen was blood. The CDR3 region is CASRGQVGNQPQHF. In nucleotides, the CDR3 is TGTGCCAGCAGAGGACAAGTAGGCAATCAGCCCCAGCATTTT.